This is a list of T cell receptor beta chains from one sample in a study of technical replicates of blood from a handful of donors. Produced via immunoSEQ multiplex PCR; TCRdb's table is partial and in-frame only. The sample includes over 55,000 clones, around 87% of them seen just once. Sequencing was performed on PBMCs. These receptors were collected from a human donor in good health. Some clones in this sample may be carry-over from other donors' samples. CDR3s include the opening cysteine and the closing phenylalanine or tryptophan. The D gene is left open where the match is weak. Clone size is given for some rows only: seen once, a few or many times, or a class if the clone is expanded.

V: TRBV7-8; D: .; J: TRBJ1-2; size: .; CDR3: CASSPTRDNYGYTF
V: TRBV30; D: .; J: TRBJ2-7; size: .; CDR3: CAWRSGGSSYEQYF
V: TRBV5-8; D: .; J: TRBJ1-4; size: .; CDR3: CASSPWEGGNEKLFF
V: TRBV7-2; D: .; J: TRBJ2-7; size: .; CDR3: CASSEGPGEQYF
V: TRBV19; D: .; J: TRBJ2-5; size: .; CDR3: CASRAGQETQYF
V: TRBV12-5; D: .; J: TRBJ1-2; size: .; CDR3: CASGWAGNYGYTF
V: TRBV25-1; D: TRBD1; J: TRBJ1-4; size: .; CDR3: CASSRQGEGTNEKLFF
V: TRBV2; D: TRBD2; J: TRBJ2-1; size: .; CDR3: CASSKPSLREDNEQFF
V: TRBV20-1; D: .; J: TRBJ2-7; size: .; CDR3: CSARVGFEQYF
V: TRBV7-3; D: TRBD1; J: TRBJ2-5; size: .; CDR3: CASSPSGTGGWETQYF
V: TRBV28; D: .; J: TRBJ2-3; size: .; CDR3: CASSPLGAWNTDTQYF
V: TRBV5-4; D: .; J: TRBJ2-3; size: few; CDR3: CASSHGSASETGDTQYF
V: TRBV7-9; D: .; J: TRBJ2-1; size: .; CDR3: CASSPRVPKDGYNEQFF
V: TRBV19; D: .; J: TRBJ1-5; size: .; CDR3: CASSVWGGSNQPQHF
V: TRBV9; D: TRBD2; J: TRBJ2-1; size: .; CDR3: CASSPRSGSSYNEQFF
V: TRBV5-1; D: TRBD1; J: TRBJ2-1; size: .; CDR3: CASSSRGQGENKGGNEQFF
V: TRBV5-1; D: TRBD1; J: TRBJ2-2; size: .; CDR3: CASSSGQPTGELFF
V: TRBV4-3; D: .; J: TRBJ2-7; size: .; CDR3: CASSQDEWSYEQYF
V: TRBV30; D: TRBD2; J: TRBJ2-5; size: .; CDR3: CAWSPGLAGQETQYF
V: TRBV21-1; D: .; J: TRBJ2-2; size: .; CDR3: CASTLPQGIRGELFF
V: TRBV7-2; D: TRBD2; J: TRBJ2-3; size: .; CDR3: CASSLLLAGGADTQYF
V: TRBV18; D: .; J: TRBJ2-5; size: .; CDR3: CASSPPSSDGETQYF
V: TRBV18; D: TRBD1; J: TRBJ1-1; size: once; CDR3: CASSQGTGAITEAFF
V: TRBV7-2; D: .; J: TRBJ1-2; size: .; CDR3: CASSPLGVKNYGYTF
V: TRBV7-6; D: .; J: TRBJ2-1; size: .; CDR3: CASSGQIVAVYNEQFF
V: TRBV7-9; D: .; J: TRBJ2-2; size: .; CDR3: CASSSPGTTGELFF
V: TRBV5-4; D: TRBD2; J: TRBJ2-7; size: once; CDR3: CASSLSGGSSYEQYF
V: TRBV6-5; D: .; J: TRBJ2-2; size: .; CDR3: CASSVGAGELFF
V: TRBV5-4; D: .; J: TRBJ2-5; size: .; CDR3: CASSLWRDRETQYF
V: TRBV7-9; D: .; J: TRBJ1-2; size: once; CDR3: CASSSNSNYGYTF
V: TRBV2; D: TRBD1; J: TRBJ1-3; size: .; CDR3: CASSPNRGSGNTIYF
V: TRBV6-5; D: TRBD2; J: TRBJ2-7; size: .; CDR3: CASSYSLAGAYEQYF
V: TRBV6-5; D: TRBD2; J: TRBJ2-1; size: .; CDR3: CASSPPGLGKNEQFF
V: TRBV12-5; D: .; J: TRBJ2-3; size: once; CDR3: CASGPIDTQYF
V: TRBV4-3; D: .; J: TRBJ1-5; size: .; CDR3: CASSQERGNQPQHF
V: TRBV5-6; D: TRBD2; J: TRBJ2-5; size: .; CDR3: CASSVGLAKLQETQYF
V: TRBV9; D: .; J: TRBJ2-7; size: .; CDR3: CASSVAAQTYEQYF
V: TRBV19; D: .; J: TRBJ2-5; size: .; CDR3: CASSMRATQETQYF
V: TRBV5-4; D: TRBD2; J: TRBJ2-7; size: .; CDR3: CASSFEAGGIYEQYF
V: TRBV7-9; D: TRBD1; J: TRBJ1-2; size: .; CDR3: CASSVGTGDFNGYTF
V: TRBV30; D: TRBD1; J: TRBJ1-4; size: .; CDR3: CAWAGGTNEKLFF
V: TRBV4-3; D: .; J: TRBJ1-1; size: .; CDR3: CASSQAGGRWNTEAFF
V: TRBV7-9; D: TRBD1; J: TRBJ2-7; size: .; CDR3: CASSPGGYHSYEQYF
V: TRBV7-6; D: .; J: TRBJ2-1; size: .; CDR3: CASSSFGNEQFF